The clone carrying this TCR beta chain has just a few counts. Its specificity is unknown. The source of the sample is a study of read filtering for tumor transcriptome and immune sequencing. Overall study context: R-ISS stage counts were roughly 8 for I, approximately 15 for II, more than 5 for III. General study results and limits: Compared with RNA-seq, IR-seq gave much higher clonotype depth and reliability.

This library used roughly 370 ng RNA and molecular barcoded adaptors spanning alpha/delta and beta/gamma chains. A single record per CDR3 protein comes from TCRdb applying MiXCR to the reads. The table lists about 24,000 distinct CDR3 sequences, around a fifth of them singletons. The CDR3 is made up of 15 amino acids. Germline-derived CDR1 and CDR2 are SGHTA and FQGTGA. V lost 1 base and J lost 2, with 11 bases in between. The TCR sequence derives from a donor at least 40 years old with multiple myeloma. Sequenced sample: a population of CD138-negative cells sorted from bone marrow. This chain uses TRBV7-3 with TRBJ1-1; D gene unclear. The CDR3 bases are TGTGCCAGCAGCTTAATGGGTGGATTAAACACTGAAGCTTTCTTT. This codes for CASSLMGGLNTEAFF.